Below are 8 T cell receptor beta chains sequenced from a single sample in a study of blood T cell repertoires in COVID-19. The assay was immunoSEQ multiplex PCR, and TCRdb's table has in-frame clones only and misses some. The table lists roughly 190,000 clones, 86% of them singletons. Sequencing input: peripheral blood. The receptors come from a woman aged 60 to 75 with COVID-19, enrolled during active disease.

The chain joins TRBV27 to TRBJ1-1; D remains ambiguous. Germline assignment: CDR1 MNHEY and CDR2 SMNVEV (reference sequence). V was clipped by 0 bases and J by 6 bases, with 8 bases between them. The CDR3 extends over 13 amino acids. CDR3 amino acids: CASSLSQSPEAFF. The CDR3 nucleotides are TGTGCCAGCAGTTTATCGCAAAGCCCTGAAGCTTTCTTT.

The gene calls are TRBV24-1 and TRBJ2-3, with TRBD2 matching over 7 bases. Germline-derived CDR1 and CDR2 are KGHDR and SFDVKD. The CDR3 has 16 amino acids. V trimming: 3 bases; J trimming: 2 bases; junction bases outside the gene matches: 7. The CDR3 DNA reads as TGTGCCACCAGTGATCGCACTAGCGTGGACACAGATACGCAGTATTTT. This translates into CATSDRTSVDTDTQYF.

In its sample, this clone was seen once. The CDR3 sequence: CASSPRTGGSMNTEAFF. CDR3 nucleotide sequence: TGTGCCAGCAGCCCCCGGACAGGGGGATCGATGAACACTGAAGCTTTCTTT. The gene calls are TRBV7-8 and TRBJ1-1, with 10 bases identical to TRBD1. Germline assignment: CDR1 SGHVS and CDR2 FQNEAQ. V shed 5 bases and J 0 bases; nucleotides not matched to a gene: 9. The length of the CDR3 is 17 residues.

The J gene is TRBJ2-2, the V gene TRBV28; 8 bases are shared with TRBD2. V dropped 8 bases and J dropped 4; count of bases not matched to a gene: 6. The CDR3 covers 14 residues. Looked up from germline, CDR1 is MDHEN and CDR2 is SYDVKM. CDR3 residues: CASGIAGSTGELFF. Here the CDR3 DNA reads TGTGCCAGCGGGATAGCGGGAAGCACCGGGGAGCTGTTTTTT.

This chain links TRBV24-1 with TRBJ2-3, with D hard to call. Germline V gene sequence: CDR1 KGHDR, CDR2 SFDVKD. Trimming stripped 9 bases from V and 4 bases from J, with 10 bases between. CDR3 length equals 12 residues. For the CDR3, the DNA is TGTGCCACCTCCTCTCCTCCAGATACGCAGTATTTT. It encodes CATSSPPDTQYF.

V gene TRBV19 combines with J gene TRBJ2-2; 13 bases agree with TRBD2. Trimming removed 5 bases from V and 0 bases from J; junction bases left unmatched: 6. There are 18 residues in the CDR3. CDR1 LNHDA and CDR2 SQIVND come from the germline V gene (reference sequence). The CDR3 region is CASSARLAGGTNTGELFF. CDR3 in DNA: TGTGCCAGTAGTGCTAGACTAGCGGGAGGAACGAACACCGGGGAGCTGTTTTTT.

The chain links TRBV28 to TRBJ2-7; tentatively, D is TRBD2 (5 bases). This CDR3 contains 15 residues. Germline values: CDR1 MDHEN, CDR2 SYDVKM. The ends were cut back, 3 bases at V and 2 bases at J, with 14 bases in the middle. CDR3 in amino acids: CASSFGERPTYEQYF. CDR3 bases: TGTGCCAGCAGTTTTGGGGAGCGACCCACCTACGAGCAGTACTTC. Together with reference TRBV28 and TRBJ2-7, the CDR3 gives the full variable domain: DVKVTQSSRYLVKRTGEKVFLECVQDMDHENMFWYRQDPGLGLRLIYFSYDVKMKEKGDIPEGYSVSREKKERFSLILESASTNQTSMYLCASSFGERPTYEQYFGPGTRLTVT.

V is TRBV11-3 and J is TRBJ2-1, with 7 bases that match TRBD1. V gave up 4 bases and J gave up 2 bases; unmatched junction bases: 5. The CDR3 extends over 15 amino acids. Germline V gene sequence: CDR1 SGHNT, CDR2 YENEEA. CDR3 in DNA: TGTGCCAGCAGCTCTACAGGGGTCCCCTACAATGAGCAGTTCTTC. Translating it yields CASSSTGVPYNEQFF.